The 9 T cell receptor beta chains below come from one sample, sequenced in a study of PD-1 blockade in classical Hodgkin lymphoma. The assay was immunoSEQ multiplex PCR, and TCRdb's table has in-frame clones only and misses some. The sample lists under 30,000 clones, over 65% seen once, with around 2.4% in the top ten. Relapses following autologous stem cell transplantation were seen in all patients, with brentuximab vedotin exposure varying. Magnetic negative selection was used to purify CD4+ T cells from PBMCs that had been thawed. This sample comprised CD4+ T cells from blood, obtained at baseline. These receptors were collected from a human donor with classical Hodgkin lymphoma.

V and J are TRBV9 and TRBJ2-3; TRBD2 might be the D (5 bases). Trimming took off 4 bases at V and 3 bases at J, with 12 bases between the two ends. The CDR3 consists of 14 residues. Germline CDR1 reads SGDLS; CDR2 reads YYNGEE. The CDR3: CASSLRTLTDTQYF. The DNA for the CDR3 is TGTGCCAGCAGCTTGAGGACTCTTACAGATACGCAGTATTTT. The whole variable domain, filled in from reference TRBV9 and TRBJ2-3, reads DSGVTQTPKHLITATGQRVTLRCSPRSGDLSVYWYQQSLDQGLQFLIQYYNGEERAKGNILERFSAQQFPDLHSELNLSSLELGDSALYFCASSLRTLTDTQYFGPGTRLTVL.

CDR3 loop: CASKHNLNTEAFF. Written as DNA, the CDR3 is TGTGCCAGCAAACACAACTTGAACACTGAAGCTTTCTTT. V gene TRBV6-5 combines with J gene TRBJ1-1, with D unclear. V was pared by 7 bases and J by 0 bases, with 9 bases between. Per the germline V gene, CDR1 is MNHEY and CDR2 is SVGAGI. The CDR3 runs 13 residues.

In DNA, the CDR3 is TGTGCCAGCAGCCATGATCCACGTTGGGACTATGGCTACACCTTC. Protein: CASSHDPRWDYGYTF. The chain joins TRBV14 to TRBJ1-2, with D uncertain. V was shortened by 3 bases and J by 3 bases, with 14 bases between the two germline ends. Germline CDR1 and CDR2: SGHDN and FVKESK. The CDR3 sequence is 15 residues long.

V is TRBV2 and J is TRBJ2-1, with D unclear. V lost 7 bases and J 5 bases, leaving 18 bases between the germline ends. Germline values: CDR1 SNHLY, CDR2 FYNNEI. This CDR3 region has 15 residues. This CDR3 reads CASISGQLGDNEQFF. CDR3 bases: TGTGCCAGCATATCGGGCCAGCTTGGGGACAATGAGCAGTTCTTC.

CDR3 sequence (DNA): TGTGCCAGCAGCGTAGTGGGTAGCGGAAGCTCCTACAATGAGCAGTTCTTC. Translating it yields CASSVVGSGSSYNEQFF. V and J are TRBV9 and TRBJ2-1, with D maybe TRBD2 (6 bases). CDR1 SGDLS and CDR2 YYNGEE come from the germline V gene. Trimming shortened V by 0 bases and J by 0 bases, and 13 bases separated the two germline ends. CDR3 length: 17 amino acids.

This clone was recorded a few times. V is TRBV7-2 and J is TRBJ1-1; unclear D gene. Per the germline V gene, CDR1 is SGHTA and CDR2 is FQGNSA. CDR3 length: 13 amino acids. V lost 4 bases and J 0 bases, leaving 6 bases between the germline ends. The DNA for the CDR3 is TGTGCCAGCAGCTCTAGGATGAACACTGAAGCTTTCTTT. Protein sequence: CASSSRMNTEAFF.

CDR3 protein: CASSMIIAGGYNEQFF. In DNA, the CDR3 is TGCGCCAGCAGCATGATAATAGCGGGGGGCTACAATGAGCAGTTCTTC. The chain has TRBV5-1 and TRBJ2-1; 10 positions agree with TRBD2. Germline V gene lookup returns CDR1 SGHRS and CDR2 YFSETQ. V lost 4 bases to trimming and J lost 3 bases; unmatched junction nucleotides: 7. The CDR3 spans 16 residues.

In its sample, this clone was seen once. The rearrangement joins TRBV18 to TRBJ2-4, with 10 bases fitting TRBD2. Germline CDR1 is KGHSH and CDR2 is LQKENI. CDR3 length: 21 amino acids. V dropped 0 bases and J dropped 5; count of bases not matched to a gene: 19. The CDR3 bases are TGTGCCAGCTCACCACCGGTTTACCAAGCGGGGGGGCACTCCGGCGAAAACATTCAGTACTTC. It yields the protein CASSPPVYQAGGHSGENIQYF.

J is TRBJ2-5 and V is TRBV5-6; weak D call: TRBD1 (8 bases). The ends were cut back, 4 bases at V and 1 base at J, with 17 bases in the middle. CDR1 and CDR2 (germline): SGHDT, YYEEEE. There are 16 residues in the CDR3. The CDR3 here is CASSPRTGRGQETQYF. In nucleotides, the CDR3 is TGTGCCAGCAGCCCGAGGACAGGGAGGGGCCAAGAGACCCAGTACTTC.